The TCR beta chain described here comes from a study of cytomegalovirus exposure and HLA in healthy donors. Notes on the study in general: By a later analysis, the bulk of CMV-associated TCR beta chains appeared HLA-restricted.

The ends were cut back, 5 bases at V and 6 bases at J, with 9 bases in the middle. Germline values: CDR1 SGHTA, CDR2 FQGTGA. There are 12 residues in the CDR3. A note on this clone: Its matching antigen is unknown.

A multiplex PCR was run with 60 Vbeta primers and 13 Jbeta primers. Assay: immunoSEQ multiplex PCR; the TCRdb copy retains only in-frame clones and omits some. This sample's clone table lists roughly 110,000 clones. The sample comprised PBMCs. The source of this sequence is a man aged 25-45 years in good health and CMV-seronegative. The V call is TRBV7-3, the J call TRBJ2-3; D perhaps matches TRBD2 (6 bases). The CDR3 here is CASSHRGDTQYF. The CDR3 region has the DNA TGTGCCAGCAGCCATCGGGGGGATACGCAGTATTTT.